The rows below give T cell receptor beta chains drawn from one sample of a study of cytomegalovirus exposure and HLA in healthy donors. The protocol was immunoSEQ multiplex PCR, while the TCRdb copy is restricted to in-frame clones and leaves out a portion. The data contain approximately 73,000 clones, 60% to 70% of them singletons. Material for sequencing was PBMCs. The receptors derive from a man under 40 in good health and CMV-seropositive. Both conserved end residues are part of each CDR3. The D gene is left open where the match is weak. Part of the rows lack a size; the others show once, few, many or a class for expanded clones.

DNA	CDR3	V	J	D	size	length
TGCAGCGTTGGGTCGAGTGTGGTTGAAGCTTTCTTT	CSVGSSVVEAFF	TRBV29-1	TRBJ1-1	-	-	12
TGTGCTAGTGCCTTCGAGGCGGAAAATCAGCCCCAGCATTTT	CASAFEAENQPQHF	TRBV12-5	TRBJ1-5	-	-	14
TGTGCCAGCAGGATGACTAGCGGTAGCTCCTACAATGAGCAGTTCTTC	CASRMTSGSSYNEQFF	TRBV2	TRBJ2-1	TRBD2	-	16
TGTGCCAGCAGTTTTCGGGGGGGCATATCTCCTTATACGCAGTATTTT	CASSFRGGISPYTQYF	TRBV13	TRBJ2-3	TRBD2	once	16
TGTGCCAGCAGTACAGCGGGCTCCTGGTACGAGCAGTACTTC	CASSTAGSWYEQYF	TRBV6-6	TRBJ2-7	-	few	14
TGCGCCAGCAGCTTGGACAGGGGAGAGGGCGGCTACACCTTC	CASSLDRGEGGYTF	TRBV5-1	TRBJ1-2	TRBD1	-	14
TGTGCCATCAATCAGGGGATTAATTCACCCCTCCACTTT	CAINQGINSPLHF	TRBV10-3	TRBJ1-6	-	few	13
TGTGCAACCCGACGGGGGGCACAAGAGACCCAGTACTTC	CATRRGAQETQYF	TRBV2	TRBJ2-5	-	once	13
TGCAGCGTTGAAGGCTATCGGGGGGCCCCCTACGAGCAGTACTTC	CSVEGYRGAPYEQYF	TRBV29-1	TRBJ2-7	-	-	15
TGTGCCAGCAGCCTGAGACTTCACGAGCAGTACTTC	CASSLRLHEQYF	TRBV5-6	TRBJ2-7	-	-	12
TGTGCCATCAGCCAGAGGGGGCCCACCTACGAGCAGTACTTC	CAISQRGPTYEQYF	TRBV10-3	TRBJ2-7	TRBD1	few	14
TGTGCCAGCAGTTCAGGACTGTATTCTAGCACAGATACGCAGTATTTT	CASSSGLYSSTDTQYF	TRBV28	TRBJ2-3	-	-	16
TGTGCCAGCAGCTTACAGGGGACGGGGAACACTGAAGCTTTCTTT	CASSLQGTGNTEAFF	TRBV7-9	TRBJ1-1	-	-	15
TGCAGCGTTGGAGGTGAAAGTTGGCGGGAGGCCCCGCCAGAGACCCAGTACTTC	CSVGGESWREAPPETQYF	TRBV29-1	TRBJ2-5	TRBD2	-	18
TGTGCCAGCAGCTTAATCAAGGGGGCCGAGGGCTACACCTTC	CASSLIKGAEGYTF	TRBV27	TRBJ1-2	TRBD1	-	14
TGCAGCTCACGCGAGAGCTCTGGAAACACCATATATTTT	CSSRESSGNTIYF	TRBV29-1	TRBJ1-3	-	-	13
TGTGCCAGCAGCCCAAGCGGGCTACGCACAGATACGCAGTATTTT	CASSPSGLRTDTQYF	TRBV7-3	TRBJ2-3	-	-	15
TGTGCCAGCAGTTTTGGTGACAGGTCTTATTCTAGCACCGGGGAGCTGTTTTTT	CASSFGDRSYSSTGELFF	TRBV27	TRBJ2-2	-	-	18
TGTGCCAGCCTCTCCTGGCAGGGTCAGCCCCAGCATTTT	CASLSWQGQPQHF	TRBV2	TRBJ1-5	-	-	13
TGCGCCAGCAGCTGGGACAGGGGCACCGGGGAGCTGTTTTTT	CASSWDRGTGELFF	TRBV4-1	TRBJ2-2	TRBD1	-	14
TGTGCCAGCAGCGTACATGGAGATGAAGAGACCCAGTACTTC	CASSVHGDEETQYF	TRBV9	TRBJ2-5	-	once	14
TGTGCCAGCATGTCGGGGGGAGCCTACGAGCAGTACTTC	CASMSGGAYEQYF	TRBV2	TRBJ2-7	TRBD2	-	13
TGTGCCAGCAGTGAAACCGGCAGGCGGGAAGAGACCCAGTACTTC	CASSETGRREETQYF	TRBV2	TRBJ2-5	-	-	15
TGTGCCAGCAGCTTAATGACAGGGGGAATGTTCGAGCAGTACTTC	CASSLMTGGMFEQYF	TRBV7-3	TRBJ2-7	TRBD1	-	15
TGTGCCAGTAAAAGAAGGGGTGGTACCGCAGATACGCAGTATTTT	CASKRRGGTADTQYF	TRBV2	TRBJ2-3	-	-	15
TGTGCCAGCAGCTCGGACAGTTACTACGAGCAGTACTTC	CASSSDSYYEQYF	TRBV7-2	TRBJ2-7	-	-	13
TGTGCCAGCAGCTTGACAGAGAGGACTGAAGCTTTCTTT	CASSLTERTEAFF	TRBV11-3	TRBJ1-1	-	few	13
TGTGCCAGCAGCCTAGACACAACGATCCGTCAGCCCCAGCATTTT	CASSLDTTIRQPQHF	TRBV4-2	TRBJ1-5	-	-	15
TGTGCCAGCAGTGAAGGGCAGGGGGCAAACTACGAGCAGTACTTC	CASSEGQGANYEQYF	TRBV2	TRBJ2-7	TRBD1	few	15
TGTGCCTGGAGCGATGTCTCGGGCGAGCAGTACTTC	CAWSDVSGEQYF	TRBV30	TRBJ2-7	-	-	12
TGTGCCAGCAGCTGGAGGGCAGAGGGAAACACCATATATTTT	CASSWRAEGNTIYF	TRBV5-5	TRBJ1-3	-	-	14
TGTGCCAGCAGCTTAGGCAGAAACAATGAGCAGTTCTTC	CASSLGRNNEQFF	TRBV11-2	TRBJ2-1	-	few	13
TGCAGCGTTTCATGGTCTGGGACTAACAATCAGCCCCAGCATTTT	CSVSWSGTNNQPQHF	TRBV29-1	TRBJ1-5	-	-	15
TGCGCCAGTTCCCGCCGGGACGCGGGGTCCTACGAGCAGTACTTC	CASSRRDAGSYEQYF	TRBV5-1	TRBJ2-7	-	-	15
TGTGCCAGCAGCCCGAGGACTAGCGGGATCCGAGAGACCCAGTACTTC	CASSPRTSGIRETQYF	TRBV7-2	TRBJ2-5	TRBD2	few	16
TGTGCCAGCTCAGAGGCAGATACGCAGTATTTT	CASSEADTQYF	TRBV14	TRBJ2-3	-	-	11
TGTGCCAGCAGCGTAGAAAGCGGGAGCTCCTACGAGCAGTACTTC	CASSVESGSSYEQYF	TRBV9	TRBJ2-7	TRBD2	-	15
TGTGCCAGCAACGGGGGGCAAAGTGAAGCTTTCTTT	CASNGGQSEAFF	TRBV28	TRBJ1-1	-	-	12
TGTGCCAGCAGCCCAGCAGATACGCAGTATTTT	CASSPADTQYF	TRBV7-9	TRBJ2-3	-	once	11
TGTGCCAGCAGCCTGACGGCCAGGGGTCCTATCAGCAATCAGCCCCAGCATTTT	CASSLTARGPISNQPQHF	TRBV7-3	TRBJ1-5	-	-	18
TGTGCCAGTAGAGGGGGACAGTTCTATGGCTACACCTTC	CASRGGQFYGYTF	TRBV19	TRBJ1-2	TRBD1	-	13